These T cell receptor beta chains were read from a single sample in a study of CD8+ T cells in alopecia areata. Here immunoSEQ multiplex PCR was the method, and the copy in TCRdb shows in-frame clones only, minus some. The profile covers some 99,000 clones, with 35% to 50% appearing a single time and almost 0.8% taken by the ten largest. The sample taken for sequencing was CD4+ T cells sorted from blood. The receptors were sampled from a human donor with alopecia areata. CDR3s leave out the opening cysteine and the closing phenylalanine or tryptophan. Each record gives: CDR3 length, V gene, CDR3 protein.

len: 14
v_gene: TRBV4-2
CDR3aa: ASSQGRQSSGNTIY

len: 11
v_gene: TRBV27
CDR3aa: ASRVGGGETQY

len: 9
v_gene: TRBV29-1
CDR3aa: SVLAGETQY

len: 8
v_gene: TRBV11-3
CDR3aa: ASSGDIQY

len: 12
v_gene: TRBV29-1
CDR3aa: SVRLAGGQETQY

len: 14
v_gene: TRBV7-2
CDR3aa: ASSFGPSGSPGELF

len: 10
v_gene: TRBV7-2
CDR3aa: ASSFSDSPLH

len: 11
v_gene: TRBV29-1
CDR3aa: SVAGLLNTEAF

len: 12
v_gene: TRBV6-5
CDR3aa: ASSERGDTGELF

len: 11
v_gene: TRBV30
CDR3aa: AWSISTEAEAF

len: 11
v_gene: TRBV30
CDR3aa: AWSVKRYEGYT

len: 10
v_gene: TRBV29-1
CDR3aa: SSGDRGETQY

len: 12
v_gene: TRBV7-2
CDR3aa: ASSLVTRQERQY

len: 12
v_gene: TRBV29-1
CDR3aa: SVVGSGGVYGYT

len: 11
v_gene: TRBV30
CDR3aa: AWSLQGNQPQH

len: 14
v_gene: TRBV29-1
CDR3aa: SVDNVGQALNTEAF

len: 15
v_gene: TRBV5-1
CDR3aa: ASSLVMVGSGLTEAF

len: 10
v_gene: TRBV29-1
CDR3aa: SAAGSSYEQY

len: 10
v_gene: TRBV30
CDR3aa: AWSDGDYGYT

len: 10
v_gene: TRBV28
CDR3aa: ASSPLPNGYT

len: 14
v_gene: TRBV30
CDR3aa: AWSRGQGLSKNIQY

len: 11
v_gene: TRBV5-6
CDR3aa: ASSLSPPETQY

len: 9
v_gene: TRBV29-1
CDR3aa: SVGTADTQY

len: 11
v_gene: TRBV2
CDR3aa: ASSEQGMQPQH

len: 13
v_gene: TRBV14
CDR3aa: ASSQGARYSYEQY

len: 11
v_gene: TRBV29-1
CDR3aa: SGGQTVNTEAF

len: 13
v_gene: TRBV29-1
CDR3aa: SSGGGSGDSGEAF

len: 9
v_gene: TRBV20-1
CDR3aa: SASDSYEQY

len: 12
v_gene: TRBV5-1
CDR3aa: ASSLGTSTDTQY

len: 12
v_gene: TRBV10-3
CDR3aa: AIPRFPNTGELF

len: 10
v_gene: TRBV5-6
CDR3aa: ASRLAGDEQF

len: 13
v_gene: TRBV29-1
CDR3aa: SVATGTGTGDTQY

len: 17
v_gene: TRBV5-1
CDR3aa: ASSLTVGTSGSRTGELF

len: 11
v_gene: TRBV30
CDR3aa: AWATTDYNEQF

len: 15
v_gene: TRBV28
CDR3aa: ASSTRRTSGGADTQY

len: 12
v_gene: TRBV30
CDR3aa: AWSSGLATYEQY

len: 14
v_gene: TRBV21-1
CDR3aa: AGQGGSCRGWYGYT

len: 11
v_gene: TRBV30
CDR3aa: AWSVNGDTEAF

len: 14
v_gene: TRBV5-1
CDR3aa: ASSVMMRAAQETQY

len: 10
v_gene: TRBV9
CDR3aa: ASGTVMSGYT

len: 12
v_gene: TRBV11-2
CDR3aa: ASSLGQVKETQY

len: 11
v_gene: TRBV28
CDR3aa: ASSSFEQETQY

len: 8
v_gene: TRBV29-1
CDR3aa: SGGVRELF

len: 9
v_gene: TRBV10-3
CDR3aa: ASSAQETQY

len: 13
v_gene: TRBV28
CDR3aa: ASIISGGGSYEQY

len: 14
v_gene: TRBV23-1
CDR3aa: ASSRGHIEAKNIQY

len: 11
v_gene: TRBV2
CDR3aa: ASSEGRGNEQF

len: 12
v_gene: TRBV19
CDR3aa: ASSIGQDRKTQY

len: 10
v_gene: TRBV30
CDR3aa: AWSLAGDEQF

len: 14
v_gene: TRBV10-3
CDR3aa: AISDKKGAGANVLT

len: 9
v_gene: TRBV29-1
CDR3aa: SAGGPEKLF

len: 14
v_gene: TRBV30
CDR3aa: AWTDAGGADTGELF

len: 12
v_gene: TRBV7-9
CDR3aa: ASTTMDGTYEQY